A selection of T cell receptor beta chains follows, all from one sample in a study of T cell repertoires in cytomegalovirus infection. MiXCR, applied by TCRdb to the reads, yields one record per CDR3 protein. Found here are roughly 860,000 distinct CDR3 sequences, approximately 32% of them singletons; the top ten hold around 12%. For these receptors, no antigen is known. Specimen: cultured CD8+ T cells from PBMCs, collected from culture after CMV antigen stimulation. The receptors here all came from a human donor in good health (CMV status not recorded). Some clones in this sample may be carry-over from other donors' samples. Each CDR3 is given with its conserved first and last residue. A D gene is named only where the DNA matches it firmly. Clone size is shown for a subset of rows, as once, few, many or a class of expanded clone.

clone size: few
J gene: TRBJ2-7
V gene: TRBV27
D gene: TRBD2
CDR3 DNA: TGTGCCAGCATTACCGGGACTAGATCTCTCGAGCAGTACTTC
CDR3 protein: CASITGTRSLEQYF

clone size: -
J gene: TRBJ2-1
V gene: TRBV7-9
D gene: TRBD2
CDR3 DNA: TGTGCCAGCAGCTTGGGACTAGCGGGGGGGCCTACCTACAATGAGCAGTTCTTC
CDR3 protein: CASSLGLAGGPTYNEQFF

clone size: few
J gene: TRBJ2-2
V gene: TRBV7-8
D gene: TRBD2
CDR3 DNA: TGTGCCAGCAGCTCCGCTAGCGGGGGGCCGGCTGGGGAGCTGTTTTTT
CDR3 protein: CASSSASGGPAGELFF

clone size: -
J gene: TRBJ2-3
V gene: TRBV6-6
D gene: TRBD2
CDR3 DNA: TGTGCCAGCAGCCGGAGTAGCGGGGGTTCAGATACGCAGTATTTT
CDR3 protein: CASSRSSGGSDTQYF

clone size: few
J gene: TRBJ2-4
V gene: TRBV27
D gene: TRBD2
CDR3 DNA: TGTGCCAGCAGTTCTGGCGGGGGTGGAGCCAAAAACATTCAGTACTTC
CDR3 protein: CASSSGGGGAKNIQYF

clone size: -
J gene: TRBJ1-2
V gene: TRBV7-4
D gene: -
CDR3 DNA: TGTGCCAGCCATTGGGAGGCCATAAAGGATGGCTACACCTTC
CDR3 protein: CASHWEAIKDGYTF

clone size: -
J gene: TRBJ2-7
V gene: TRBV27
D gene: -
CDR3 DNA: TGTGCCAGCAGCCCCAGGGATTTCTCCACCTACGAGCAGTACTTC
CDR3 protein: CASSPRDFSTYEQYF

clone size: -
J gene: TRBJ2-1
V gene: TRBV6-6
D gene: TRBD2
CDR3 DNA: TGTGCCAGCAGTCCACGGATTTGGGGGGGGGACAATGAGCAGTTCTTC
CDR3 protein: CASSPRIWGGDNEQFF

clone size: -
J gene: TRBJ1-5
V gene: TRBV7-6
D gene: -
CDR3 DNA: TGTGCCAGCAGCCCGGGACACCCCAACGGGCCCCAGCATTTT
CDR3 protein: CASSPGHPNGPQHF

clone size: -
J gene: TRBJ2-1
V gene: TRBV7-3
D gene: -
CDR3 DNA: TGTGCCAGCAGCCCATGGGGGACACAACTAAACAATGAGCAGTTCTTC
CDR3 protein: CASSPWGTQLNNEQFF

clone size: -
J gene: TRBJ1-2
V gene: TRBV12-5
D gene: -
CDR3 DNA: TGTGCTAGTGGTTTGGTGGGGGTACATGGCTACACCTTC
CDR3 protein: CASGLVGVHGYTF

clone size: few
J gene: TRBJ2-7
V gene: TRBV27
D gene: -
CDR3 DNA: TGTGCCAGCAGTTTATATCGTTTGGAAAACTACGAGCAGTACTTC
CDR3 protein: CASSLYRLENYEQYF

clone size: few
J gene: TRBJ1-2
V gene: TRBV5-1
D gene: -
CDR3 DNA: TGCGCCAGCAGCTTGGAAACCTATGGCTACACCTTC
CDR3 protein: CASSLETYGYTF

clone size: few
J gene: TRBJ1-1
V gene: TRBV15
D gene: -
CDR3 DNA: TGTGCCACCAGCATAGAGAACACTGAAGCTTTCTTT
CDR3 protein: CATSIENTEAFF

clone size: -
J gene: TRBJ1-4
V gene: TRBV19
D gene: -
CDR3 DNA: TGTGCCAGTAGTATCCTTGAAAAACTGTTTTTT
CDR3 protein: CASSILEKLFF

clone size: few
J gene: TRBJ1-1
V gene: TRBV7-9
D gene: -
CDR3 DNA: TGTGCCAGCAGCTTCCTGACCGACGAAGCTTTCTTT
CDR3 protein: CASSFLTDEAFF

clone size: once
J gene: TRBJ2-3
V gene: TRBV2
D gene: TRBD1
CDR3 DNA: TGTGCCAGCAGCTCCCCTAGACAGGGGGAGATCACAGATACGCAGTATTTT
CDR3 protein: CASSSPRQGEITDTQYF